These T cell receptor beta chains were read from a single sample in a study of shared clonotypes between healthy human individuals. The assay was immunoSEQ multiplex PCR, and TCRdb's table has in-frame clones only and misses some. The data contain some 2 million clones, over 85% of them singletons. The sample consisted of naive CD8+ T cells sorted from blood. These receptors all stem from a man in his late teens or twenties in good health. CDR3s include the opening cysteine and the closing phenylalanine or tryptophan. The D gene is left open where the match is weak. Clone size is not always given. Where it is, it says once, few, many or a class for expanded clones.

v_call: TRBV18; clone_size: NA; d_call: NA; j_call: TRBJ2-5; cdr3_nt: TGTGCCAGCTCACCACCCGCGATGGGCTTGCAGCAGACCCAGTACTTC; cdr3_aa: CASSPPAMGLQQTQYF
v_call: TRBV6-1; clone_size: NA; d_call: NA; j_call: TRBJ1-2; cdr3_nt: TGTGCCAGCAATCCGGACAGTTACTATGGCTACACCTTC; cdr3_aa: CASNPDSYYGYTF
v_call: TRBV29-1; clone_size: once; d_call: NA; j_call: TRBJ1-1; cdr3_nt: TGCAGCGTTGAAGAACCAGGGGCTGAAGCTTTCTTT; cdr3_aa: CSVEEPGAEAFF
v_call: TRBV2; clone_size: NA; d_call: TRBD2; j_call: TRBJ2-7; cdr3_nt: TGTGCCACCAAGAGGGGACTAGAGTACGAGCAGTACTTC; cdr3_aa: CATKRGLEYEQYF
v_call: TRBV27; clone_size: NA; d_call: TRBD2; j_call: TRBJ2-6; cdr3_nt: TGTGCCAGCACCGAGCGGGGGCCGGTCTCTGGGGCCAACGTCCTGACTTTC; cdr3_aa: CASTERGPVSGANVLTF
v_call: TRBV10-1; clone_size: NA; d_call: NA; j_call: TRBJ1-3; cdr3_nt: TGCGCCAGCAGTTCCATCCTCTCTGGAAACACCATATATTTT; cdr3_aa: CASSSILSGNTIYF
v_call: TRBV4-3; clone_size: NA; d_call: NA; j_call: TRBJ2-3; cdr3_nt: TGCGCCAGCAGCCTGGCAGACTATCCCCTAACAGATACGCAGTATTTT; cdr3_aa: CASSLADYPLTDTQYF
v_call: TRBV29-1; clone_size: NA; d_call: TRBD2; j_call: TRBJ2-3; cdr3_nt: TGCAGCGTTTTAGGTCTAGCGGGGTCCGATACGCAGTATTTT; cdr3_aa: CSVLGLAGSDTQYF
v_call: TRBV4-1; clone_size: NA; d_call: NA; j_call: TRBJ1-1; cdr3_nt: TGCGCCAGCAGCCCATTCTCGGACCAGAACACTGAAGCTTTCTTT; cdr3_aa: CASSPFSDQNTEAFF
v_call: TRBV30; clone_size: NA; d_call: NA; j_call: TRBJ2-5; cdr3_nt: TGTGCCTGGAGTGGTGGGACGGAACAAGAGGCCCAGTACTTC; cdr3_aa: CAWSGGTEQEAQYF
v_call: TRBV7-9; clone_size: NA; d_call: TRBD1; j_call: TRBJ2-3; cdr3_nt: TGTGCCAGCAGCTTACCGGGACAGGGGACAGATACGCAGTATTTT; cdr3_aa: CASSLPGQGTDTQYF
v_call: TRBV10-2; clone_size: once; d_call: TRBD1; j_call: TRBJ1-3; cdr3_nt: TGCGCCAGCAGTGAGGACAGGGGGCTGGGAAACACCATATATTTT; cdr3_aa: CASSEDRGLGNTIYF
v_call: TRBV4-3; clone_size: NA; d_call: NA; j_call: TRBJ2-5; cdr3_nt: TGCGCCAGCAGCCCAATGGCAGGGGGGGAGACCCAGTACTTC; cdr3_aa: CASSPMAGGETQYF
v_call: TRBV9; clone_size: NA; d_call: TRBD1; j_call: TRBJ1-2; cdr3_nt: TGTGCCAGCAGCCCCGGGACAGCTAACTATGGCTACACCTTC; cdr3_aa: CASSPGTANYGYTF
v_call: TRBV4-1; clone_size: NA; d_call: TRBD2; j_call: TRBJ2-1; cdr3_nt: TGCGCCAGCAGCCAGGTCTTAGGACTAGACGACAATGAGCAGTTCTTC; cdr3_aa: CASSQVLGLDDNEQFF
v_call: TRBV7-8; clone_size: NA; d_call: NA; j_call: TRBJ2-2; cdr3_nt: TGTGCCAGCAGCTCCCCAGCCGGGACGGTAGACACCGGGGAGCTGTTTTTT; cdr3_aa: CASSSPAGTVDTGELFF
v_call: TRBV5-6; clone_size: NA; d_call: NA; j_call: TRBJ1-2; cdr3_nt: TGTGCCAGCAGCTTGGGGGCGGGCAGTTTATATGGCTACACCTTC; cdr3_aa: CASSLGAGSLYGYTF
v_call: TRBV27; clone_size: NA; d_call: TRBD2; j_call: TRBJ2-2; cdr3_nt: TGTGCCAGCAGTTTAATTGGGAGCGGGAGGGCCAGAATAACCGGGGAGCTGTTTTTT; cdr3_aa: CASSLIGSGRARITGELFF
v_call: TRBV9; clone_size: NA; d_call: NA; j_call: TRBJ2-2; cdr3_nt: TGTGCCAGCAGCCCCGGGGGTCCTGAGGAGCTGTTTTTT; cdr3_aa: CASSPGGPEELFF
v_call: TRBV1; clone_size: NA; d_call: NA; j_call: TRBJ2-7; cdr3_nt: TGCACCAGCAGCCAAGACGGCAGGGAAGACCACGAGCAGTACTTC; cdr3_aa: CTSSQDGREDHEQYF
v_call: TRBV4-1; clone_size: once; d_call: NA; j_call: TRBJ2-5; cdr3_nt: TGCGCCAGCAGCCAAGGCCGGGGCTCCCAGTACTTC; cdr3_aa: CASSQGRGSQYF
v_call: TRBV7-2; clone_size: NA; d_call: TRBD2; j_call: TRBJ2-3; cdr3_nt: TGTGCCAGCAGCTTAGGAGCGGGGTTTAGCACAGATACGCAGTATTTT; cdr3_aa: CASSLGAGFSTDTQYF
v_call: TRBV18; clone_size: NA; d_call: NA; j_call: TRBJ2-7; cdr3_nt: TGTGCCAGCTCACCTGCGACAGCGAGCTCCTACGAGCAGTACTTC; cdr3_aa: CASSPATASSYEQYF
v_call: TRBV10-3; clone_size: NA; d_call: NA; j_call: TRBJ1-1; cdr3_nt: TGTGCCATCGGACGGGACACTGAAGCTTTCTTT; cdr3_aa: CAIGRDTEAFF
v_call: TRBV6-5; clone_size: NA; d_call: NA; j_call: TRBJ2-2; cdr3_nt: TGTGCCAGCAGTTATTTGCGGACGAACACCGGGGAGCTGTTTTTT; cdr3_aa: CASSYLRTNTGELFF